A single T cell receptor beta chain is shown here with its context. Antigen unknown. The entry originates in a study of neoadjuvant anti-PD-1 for oral cavity cancer. Regarding the study as a whole: Pretreatment Treg/Th17 ratio correlated inversely with post-treatment tumor clonality.

Trimming took off 1 base at V and 6 bases at J, with 10 bases between the two ends. Germline values: CDR1 SGHVS, CDR2 FQNEAQ. There are 14 residues in the CDR3. This table comes from immunoSEQ multiplex PCR, and its TCRdb copy is limited to in-frame clones, with some not included. Of 6,500 to 8,500 clones detected, around 46% appear once; the ten largest clones hold around 10%. This sequence joins TRBV7-8 and TRBJ2-1; D not certain. This clonotype originated in a person between 40 and 85 years old with oral cavity squamous cell carcinoma. The material sequenced was tumor tissue, taken before nivolumab (anti-PD-1) treatment. Written as DNA, the CDR3 is TGTGCCAGCAGCTTAGGTCTCCTTGTCAATGAGCAGTTCTTC. It is translated as CASSLGLLVNEQFF.